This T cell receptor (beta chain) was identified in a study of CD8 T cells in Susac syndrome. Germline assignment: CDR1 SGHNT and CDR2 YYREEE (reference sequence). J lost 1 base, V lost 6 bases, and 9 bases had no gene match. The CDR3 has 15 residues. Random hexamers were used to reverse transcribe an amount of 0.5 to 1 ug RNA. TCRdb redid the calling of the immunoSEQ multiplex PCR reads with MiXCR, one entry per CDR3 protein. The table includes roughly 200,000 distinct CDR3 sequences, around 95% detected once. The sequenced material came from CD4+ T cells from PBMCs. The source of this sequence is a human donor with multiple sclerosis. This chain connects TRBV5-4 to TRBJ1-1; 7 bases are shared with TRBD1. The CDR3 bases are TGTGCCAGCAACCGACAGGGACAAAGGAACACTGAAGCTTTCTTT. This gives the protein CASNRQGQRNTEAFF.